These 27 T cell receptor beta chains share one sample of origin, sequenced in a study of T cell repertoires in cytomegalovirus infection. TCRdb used MiXCR to reprocess the reads, holding one entry per CDR3 protein. Of roughly 920,000 distinct CDR3 sequences in the sample, roughly 31% are singletons; the top ten hold roughly an eighth. Their recognized antigens are unknown. Sequenced here: cultured CD8+ T cells from PBMCs, sampled from culture after CMV antigen stimulation. These receptors all come from a human donor in good health (CMV status not recorded). Some clones in this sample may be carry-over from other donors' samples.

This chain connects TRBV6-6 to TRBJ2-5; tentative D call: TRBD2 (6 bases). V dropped 1 base and J dropped 2 bases, with 17 bases sitting between them. CDR3 size: 17 residues. CDR1 is MNHNY and CDR2 is SVGAGI in the germline V gene (reference sequence). The CDR3 DNA reads TGTGCCAGCAGTTACTTGATCGGTCCGGGACTGCAAGAGACCCAGTACTTC. Encoded protein: CASSYLIGPGLQETQYF.

The chain recombines TRBV6-6 with TRBJ1-1; possibly TRBD1 for D (5 bases). Germline CDR1 and CDR2: MNHNY and SVGAGI (reference sequence). With 9 bases removed from V and 3 bases from J, the gap between germline ends came to 20 bases. The CDR3 totals 15 residues. CDR3: CASLLHPRVDTEAFF. The DNA for the CDR3 is TGTGCCAGTTTATTGCACCCCAGGGTAGACACTGAAGCTTTCTTT.

V is TRBV7-9 and J is TRBJ2-3; 10 bases match TRBD1. The germline gives CDR1 SEHNR, CDR2 FQNEAQ (reference sequence). This CDR3 comprises 15 residues. The J segment lost 4 bases and the V segment lost 6 bases, leaving 7 bases of the junction unmatched. CDR3 region: CASRIRQGASDTQYF. The CDR3 DNA is TGTGCCAGCAGGATCCGACAGGGGGCCTCAGATACGCAGTATTTT.

This clonotype was recorded a few times. This chain joins TRBV7-9 and TRBJ1-2, with TRBD1 as a possible D gene (5 bases). From germline, CDR1 is SEHNR and CDR2 FQNEAQ (reference sequence). V lost 7 bases, J lost 7 bases, and 19 bases lay in between. The CDR3 length is 14 residues. CDR3 residues: CASTRVGGLSGYTF. The CDR3 bases are TGTGCCAGCACCCGAGTGGGGGGTCTATCTGGCTACACCTTC.

Ten or more counts support this clonotype. The gene calls are TRBV6-2 or TRBV6-3 and TRBJ2-3; 7 bases fit TRBD1. The CDR3 is made up of 14 amino acids. The V and J ends lost 6 bases and 4 bases, in that order; junction bases with no gene match: 7. Germline V gives CDR1 MNHEY, CDR2 SVGEGT. CDR3 sequence reads: CASSLTGVADTQYF. The CDR3 region has the DNA TGTGCCAGCAGCCTAACAGGGGTCGCAGATACGCAGTATTTT.

This clonotype was observed at least ten times. The V and J genes are TRBV7-2 and TRBJ2-7, with unresolved D. Germline V CDR1 and CDR2: SGHTA, FQGNSA. V shed 5 bases and J shed 2 bases, with 13 bases lying between them. CDR3 length equals 14 residues. CDR3: CASSPRPEPYEQYF. In nucleotides, the CDR3 is TGTGCCAGCAGCCCTAGGCCTGAACCCTACGAGCAGTACTTC.

This clonotype has a count of ten or more. The V and J genes are TRBV5-5 and TRBJ2-7, with D possibly matching TRBD1 (5 bases). The germline V gene encodes CDR1 SGHKS and CDR2 YYEKEE (reference sequence). The CDR3 sequence is 17 residues long. The V end was cut by 4 bases, the J end by 2 bases, with 22 bases between. CDR3 DNA: TGTGCCAGCAGCCCACCACCCAGGGCCGCCCCTACCTACGAGCAGTACTTC. It codes for CASSPPPRAAPTYEQYF.

The gene calls are TRBV4-2 and TRBJ2-3; 9 bases map to TRBD2. Looked up from germline, CDR1 is LGHNA and CDR2 is YNFKEQ. The CDR3 consists of 20 residues. V was pared by 4 bases and J by 4 bases, with 21 bases of the junction left unmatched. In DNA, the CDR3 is TGTGCCAGCAGCCTAAAAACAGGCGTAGCGGCGGGGGGGCCCGCAGATACGCAGTATTTT. It specifies CASSLKTGVAAGGPADTQYF.

The chain links TRBV6-1 to TRBJ1-4, with D hard to call. Germline V gives CDR1 MNHNS, CDR2 SASEGT. The length of the CDR3 is 13 residues. V shed 3 bases and J shed 6 bases, with 8 bases lying between them. CDR3 nucleotides: TGTGCCAGCAGTGACAGGTTTCATGAAAAACTGTTTTTT. Its protein is CASSDRFHEKLFF.

The chain combines TRBV2 with TRBJ2-1; a weak D match, TRBD2 (6 bases). This CDR3 has 20 amino acids. Germline CDR1 is SNHLY and CDR2 is FYNNEI. The germline V and J ends were trimmed by 1 base and 2 bases, with 24 bases remaining between them. The CDR3 sequence is CASSEGEAGLAWATYNEQFF. The CDR3 DNA sequence: TGTGCCAGCAGTGAAGGGGAGGCCGGGCTAGCCTGGGCCACCTACAATGAGCAGTTCTTC.

This chain joins TRBV20-1 and TRBJ2-7; perhaps TRBD1 as D (6 bases). V was cut by 0 bases and J by 0 bases, with 9 bases left in between. Germline values: CDR1 DFQATT, CDR2 SNEGSKA (reference sequence). The CDR3 totals 14 residues. CDR3 bases: TGCAGTGCTAGAGAAGGGGGACGCTCCTACGAGCAGTACTTC. It encodes CSAREGGRSYEQYF.

This clonotype was seen a few times. The chain links TRBV29-1 to TRBJ2-3; D is uncertain. CDR1 is SQVTM and CDR2 is ANQGSEA in the germline V gene. Trimming shortened V by 5 bases and J by 0 bases, and 12 bases separated the two germline ends. The CDR3 has 14 amino acids. The CDR3 protein is CSVFGFPSTDTQYF. In DNA, the CDR3 is TGCAGCGTTTTCGGGTTTCCTAGCACAGATACGCAGTATTTT.

In this sample, this clonotype turned up many times. The rearrangement links TRBV7-6 to TRBJ2-3; 11 nucleotides match TRBD1. The CDR3 length is 15 residues. CDR1 SGHVS and CDR2 FNYEAQ come from the germline V gene. After removal of 4 bases from V and 1 base from J, the junction contained 1 base not matched to a gene. The CDR3 DNA sequence: TGTGCCAGCAGCTGGACAGGGGGCGGCACAGATACGCAGTATTTT. It encodes CASSWTGGGTDTQYF.

The J gene is TRBJ2-5, the V gene TRBV19, with 8 bases that match TRBD2. This CDR3 is 14 amino acids long. J lost 5 bases, V lost 6 bases, and 8 bases had no gene match. Germline assignment: CDR1 LNHDA and CDR2 SQIVND (reference sequence). CDR3 coding DNA: TGTGCCAGTAGCCCGGGAGGGCTTGGGGAGACCCAGTACTTC. Translated, it gives CASSPGGLGETQYF.

The CDR3 sequence is CASSRTGVAPEETQYF. The DNA of the CDR3 is TGTGCCAGCAGCCGCACGGGCGTAGCACCCGAAGAGACCCAGTACTTC. The chain combines TRBV3-1 with TRBJ2-5; D is unresolved. Germline V gives CDR1 LGHDT, CDR2 YNNKEL (reference sequence). V gave up 4 bases and J gave up 3 bases, with 18 bases separating them. The CDR3 runs 16 residues.

V is TRBV4-3 and J is TRBJ2-3; D gene unclear. There are 13 residues in the CDR3. V was clipped by 3 bases and J by 5 bases, with 9 bases between them. CDR1 LGHNA and CDR2 YSLEER come from the germline V gene. CDR3 coding DNA: TGCGCCAGCAGCCACGGTAACAGAGATACGCAGTATTTT. As protein: CASSHGNRDTQYF.

The gene calls are TRBV4-1 and TRBJ2-2; no clear D. V was pared by 4 bases and J by 7 bases, with 10 bases between. This CDR3 spans 13 amino acids. Per the germline V gene, CDR1 is MGHRA and CDR2 is YSYEKL. The CDR3 loop is CASSLYIGGELFF. CDR3 bases: TGCGCCAGCAGCCTCTACATCGGCGGGGAGCTGTTTTTT.

This CDR3 reads CASSIWTINQPQHF. In nucleotides, the CDR3 is TGTGCCAGTAGTATTTGGACAATCAATCAGCCCCAGCATTTT. V and J are TRBV19 and TRBJ1-5, with D tentatively TRBD1 (5 bases). Germline CDR1 is LNHDA and CDR2 is SQIVND (reference sequence). CDR3 length: 14 amino acids. V was clipped by 3 bases and J by 3 bases, with 9 bases between them.

This sequence joins TRBV2 and TRBJ1-1; D is possibly TRBD1 (5 bases). V was pared by 8 bases and J by 8 bases, with 24 bases between. Germline CDR1 and CDR2: SNHLY and FYNNEI. CDR3 size: 15 residues. DNA of the CDR3: TGTGCCAGCGGCCGACCCTTGGGGGGGGTCGGGGAAGCTTTCTTT. Translating it yields CASGRPLGGVGEAFF. Based on the CDR3 plus reference TRBV2 and TRBJ1-1, the full variable domain is EPEVTQTPSHQVTQMGQEVILRCVPISNHLYFYWYRQILGQKVEFLVSFYNNEISEKSEIFDDQFSVERPDGSNFTLKIRSTKLEDSAMYFCASGRPLGGVGEAFFGQGTRLTVV.

A few counts support this clonotype. This chain uses TRBV27 with TRBJ2-1, with D possibly matching TRBD2 (7 bases). V lost 7 bases and J 4 bases, leaving 14 bases between the germline ends. Looked up from germline, CDR1 is MNHEY and CDR2 is SMNVEV (reference sequence). The CDR3 has 14 residues. The CDR3 loop reads CASTREGGYNEQFF. As DNA, the CDR3 is TGTGCCAGCACCAGGGAGGGGGGGTACAATGAGCAGTTCTTC.

V usage is TRBV11-2 and J usage is TRBJ2-2; 8 bases align to TRBD1. The V segment lost 6 bases and the J segment 3 bases; nucleotides outside the gene matches: 9. Germline assignment: CDR1 SGHAT and CDR2 FQNNGV. This CDR3 is built from 16 residues. The CDR3 DNA reads as TGTGCCAGCAGTCGTGTCACAGGGGGTCACACCGGGGAGCTGTTTTTT. Translating it yields CASSRVTGGHTGELFF.

The CDR3 reads CAISRDRAYEQYF. The CDR3 DNA is TGTGCCATCAGCCGGGACAGGGCCTACGAGCAGTACTTC. The chain joins TRBV10-3 to TRBJ2-7, with 9 bases identical to TRBD1. With V trimmed by 6 bases and J by 2 bases, 2 bases remained unmatched. Germline V gene sequence: CDR1 ENHRY, CDR2 SYGVKD. The CDR3 runs 13 residues.

This chain's CDR3 is CASSPQAFSGNTIYF. CDR3 sequence (DNA): TGTGCCAGCAGTCCCCAGGCTTTCTCTGGAAACACCATATATTTT. The chain joins TRBV6-5 to TRBJ1-3, with no clear D. The CDR3 length is 15 residues. V was cut by 5 bases and J by 0 bases, with 11 bases left in between. From germline, CDR1 is MNHEY and CDR2 SVGAGI.

A few counts support this clonotype. This CDR3 is CASSLAERYANEKLFF. Here the CDR3 DNA reads TGTGCCAGCAGTTTGGCGGAGAGATACGCTAATGAAAAACTGTTTTTT. The chain has TRBV27 and TRBJ1-4; D is ambiguous. The CDR3 length is 16 residues. The V gene's germline CDR1 is MNHEY and CDR2 SMNVEV (reference sequence). V lost 3 bases to trimming and J lost 3 bases, with 14 bases between them.

This clonotype was counted only a few times. The chain uses TRBV6-5 and TRBJ1-1, with D perhaps matching TRBD1 (5 bases). V lost 0 bases to trimming and J lost 5 bases, with 13 bases between them. The CDR3 contains 15 residues. The germline CDR1 and CDR2 sequences are MNHEY and SVGAGI. The CDR3 region is CASSYSIAGWTEAFF. CDR3 DNA: TGTGCCAGCAGTTACTCGATTGCAGGGTGGACTGAAGCTTTCTTT.

This clonotype was detected ten times or more. The chain combines TRBV7-6 with TRBJ2-7, with a weak D call TRBD1 (6 bases). Per the germline V gene, CDR1 is SGHVS and CDR2 is FNYEAQ. The ends were cut back, 1 base at V and 3 bases at J, with 10 bases in the middle. The CDR3 is made up of 14 amino acids. CDR3 loop: CASSLVQGHYEQYF. CDR3 nucleotides: TGTGCCAGCAGCTTAGTACAGGGCCACTACGAGCAGTACTTC. Supplemented by reference TRBV7-6 and TRBJ2-7, the full variable domain reads GAGVSQSPRYKVTKRGQDVALRCDPISGHVSLYWYRQALGQGPEFLTYFNYEAQQDKSGLPNDRFSAERPEGSISTLTIQRTEQRDSAMYRCASSLVQGHYEQYFGPGTRLTVT.

V is TRBV11-3 and J is TRBJ2-7; the D gene could be TRBD1 or TRBD2 (5 bases each). CDR1 SGHNT and CDR2 YENEEA come from the germline V gene. This CDR3 comprises 14 residues. The V gene lost 2 bases and the J gene lost 5 bases, with 13 bases spanning the gap. CDR3 amino acids: CASSLYPGRDEQYF. The CDR3 DNA sequence: TGTGCCAGCAGCTTATATCCAGGGCGGGACGAGCAGTACTTC.